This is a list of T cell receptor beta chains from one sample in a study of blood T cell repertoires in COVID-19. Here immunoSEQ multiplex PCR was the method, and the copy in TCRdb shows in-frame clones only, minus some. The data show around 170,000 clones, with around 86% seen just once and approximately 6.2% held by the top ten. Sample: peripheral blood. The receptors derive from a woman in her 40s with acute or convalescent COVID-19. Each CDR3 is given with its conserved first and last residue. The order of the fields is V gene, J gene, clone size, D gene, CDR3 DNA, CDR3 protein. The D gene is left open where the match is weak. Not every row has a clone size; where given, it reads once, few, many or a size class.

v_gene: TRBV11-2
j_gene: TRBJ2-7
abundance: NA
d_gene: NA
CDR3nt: TGTGCCAGCAGCTTAACAAGCGGCGGGTCCTACGAGCAGTACTTC
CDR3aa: CASSLTSGGSYEQYF

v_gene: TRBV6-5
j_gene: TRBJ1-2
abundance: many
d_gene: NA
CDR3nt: TGTGCCAGCAGGGGAAACAGGGAGAATGGCTACACCTTC
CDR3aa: CASRGNRENGYTF

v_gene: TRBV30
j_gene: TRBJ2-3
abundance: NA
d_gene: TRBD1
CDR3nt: TGTGCCTGGAGTTCCGGGACAGGGAGTTTAGATACGCAGTATTTT
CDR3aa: CAWSSGTGSLDTQYF

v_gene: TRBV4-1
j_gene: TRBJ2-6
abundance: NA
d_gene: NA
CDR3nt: TGCGCCAGCAGCCAAGAGGACCCCAGGGTAATTGGGGCCAACGTCCTGACTTTC
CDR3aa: CASSQEDPRVIGANVLTF

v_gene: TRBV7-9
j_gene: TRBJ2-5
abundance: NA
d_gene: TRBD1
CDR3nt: TGTGCCAGCAGCTTAGCTAGGGACAGGGGGCACCAAGAGACCCAGTACTTC
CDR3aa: CASSLARDRGHQETQYF

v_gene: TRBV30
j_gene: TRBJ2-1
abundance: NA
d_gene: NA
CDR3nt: TGTGCCTGGACCTGGGGCGGGACGGCCAATGAGCAGTTCTTC
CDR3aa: CAWTWGGTANEQFF

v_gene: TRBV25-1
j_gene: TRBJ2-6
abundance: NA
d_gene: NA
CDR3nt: TGTGCCAGCAGATCCCACTCTGGGGCCAACGTCCTGACTTTC
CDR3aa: CASRSHSGANVLTF

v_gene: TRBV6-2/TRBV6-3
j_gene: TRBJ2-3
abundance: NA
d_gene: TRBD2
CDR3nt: TGTGCCAGCAACCCTAGCGGGGGAACAGATACGCAGTATTTT
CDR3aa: CASNPSGGTDTQYF

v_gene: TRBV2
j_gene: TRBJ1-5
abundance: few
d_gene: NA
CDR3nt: TGTGCCAGCCGAGGACAGCCCAATCAGCCCCAGCATTTT
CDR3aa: CASRGQPNQPQHF

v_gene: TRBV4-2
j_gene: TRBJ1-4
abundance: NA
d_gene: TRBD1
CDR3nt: TGTGCCAGCAGCACACCGGGACAGCCGAATGAAAAACTGTTTTTT
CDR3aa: CASSTPGQPNEKLFF

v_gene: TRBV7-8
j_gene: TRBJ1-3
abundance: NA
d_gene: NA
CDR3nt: TGTGCCAGCAGTCCAGTAACCTTATCTGGAAACACCATATATTTT
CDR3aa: CASSPVTLSGNTIYF

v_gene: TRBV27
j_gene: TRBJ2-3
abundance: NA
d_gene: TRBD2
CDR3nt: TGTGCCAGCAGTTTGAGACTAGCGGGAGTAGATACGCAGTATTTT
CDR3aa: CASSLRLAGVDTQYF

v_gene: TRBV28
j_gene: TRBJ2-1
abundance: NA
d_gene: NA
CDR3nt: TGTGCCACCCACCCACAGGGGAGGTTTAATGAGCAGTTCTTC
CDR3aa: CATHPQGRFNEQFF

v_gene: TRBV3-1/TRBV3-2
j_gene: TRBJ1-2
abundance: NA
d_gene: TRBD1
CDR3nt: TGTGCCAGCAGCCCCGGGACAGGGTATGGCTACACCTTC
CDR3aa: CASSPGTGYGYTF

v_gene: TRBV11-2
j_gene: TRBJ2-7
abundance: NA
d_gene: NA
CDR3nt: TGTGCCAGCAGCTTTCACTACGAGCAGTACTTC
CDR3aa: CASSFHYEQYF

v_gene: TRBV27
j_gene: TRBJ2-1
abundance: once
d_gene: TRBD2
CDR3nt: TGTGCCAGCAGCTGGGAGGGGTACAATGAGCAGTTCTTC
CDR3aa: CASSWEGYNEQFF

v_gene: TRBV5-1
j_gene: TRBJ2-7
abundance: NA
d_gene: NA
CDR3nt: TGCGCCAGCAGCTTGGCCGGGACAAGCCTATACGAGCAGTACTTC
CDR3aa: CASSLAGTSLYEQYF

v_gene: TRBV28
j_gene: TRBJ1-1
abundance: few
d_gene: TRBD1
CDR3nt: TGTGCCAGCAACCCCAGGGGGTCGAACACTGAAGCTTTCTTT
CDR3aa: CASNPRGSNTEAFF

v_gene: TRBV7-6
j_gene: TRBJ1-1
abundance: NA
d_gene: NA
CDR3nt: TGTGCCAGCAGCCGTGGATCGGGCACTGAAGCTTTCTTT
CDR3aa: CASSRGSGTEAFF

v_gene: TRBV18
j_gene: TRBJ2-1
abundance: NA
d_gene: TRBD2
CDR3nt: TGTGCCACCCAACTACTAGCGGGGGGGAAGAATGAGCAGTTCTTC
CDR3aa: CATQLLAGGKNEQFF

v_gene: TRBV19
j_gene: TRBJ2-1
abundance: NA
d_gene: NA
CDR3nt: TGTGCCAGTGGGAGGAATGAGCAGTTCTTC
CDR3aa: CASGRNEQFF

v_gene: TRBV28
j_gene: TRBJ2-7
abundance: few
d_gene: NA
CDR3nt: TGTGCCAGCGTGTCGGCAGGGGTCCCCTACGAGCAGTACTTC
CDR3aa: CASVSAGVPYEQYF

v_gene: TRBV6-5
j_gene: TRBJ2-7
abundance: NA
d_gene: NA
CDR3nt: TGTGCCAGCCACTGGAGCGCGGAACCCTACGAGCAGTACTTC
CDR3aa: CASHWSAEPYEQYF

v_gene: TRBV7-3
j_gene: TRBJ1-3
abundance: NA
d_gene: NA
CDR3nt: TGTGCCAGCAGCCTAACGGCCTCTGGAAACACCATATATTTT
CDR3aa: CASSLTASGNTIYF

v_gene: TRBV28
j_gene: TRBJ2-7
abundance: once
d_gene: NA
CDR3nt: TGTGCCAGCAGTTGGACCGGTTGGGGCCACGAGCAGTACTTC
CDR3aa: CASSWTGWGHEQYF

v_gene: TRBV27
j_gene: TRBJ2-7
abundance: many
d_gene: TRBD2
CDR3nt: TGTGCCAGCAGTCCAAGAGGGACTAGCGGCTACGAGCAGTACTTC
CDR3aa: CASSPRGTSGYEQYF

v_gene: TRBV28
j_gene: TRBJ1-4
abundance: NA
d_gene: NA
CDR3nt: TGTGCCAGCAGTTTCGGAGCGGGGTATAATGAAAAACTGTTTTTT
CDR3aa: CASSFGAGYNEKLFF

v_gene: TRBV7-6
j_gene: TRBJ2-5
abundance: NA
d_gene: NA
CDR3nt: TGTGCCAGCAGCTTAGGGAGAAGCCAAGAGACCCAGTACTTC
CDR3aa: CASSLGRSQETQYF

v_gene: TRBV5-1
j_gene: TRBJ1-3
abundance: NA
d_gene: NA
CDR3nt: TGCGCCAGCAGCTTGTCCCTTGGAAACACCATATATTTT
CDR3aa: CASSLSLGNTIYF

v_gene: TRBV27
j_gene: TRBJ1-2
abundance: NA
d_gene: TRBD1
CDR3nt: TGTGCCAGCAGTTGGGGACAGGGTTCCTATGGCTACACCTTC
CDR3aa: CASSWGQGSYGYTF

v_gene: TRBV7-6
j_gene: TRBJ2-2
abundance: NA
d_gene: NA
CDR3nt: TGTGCCAGCAGCTACAGCGGTACGAACACCGGGGAGCTGTTTTTT
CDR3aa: CASSYSGTNTGELFF

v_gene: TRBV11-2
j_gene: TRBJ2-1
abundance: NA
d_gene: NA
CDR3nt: TGTGCCAGCAGCAACCTACAGGTCGGTGAGCAGTTCTTC
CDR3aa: CASSNLQVGEQFF

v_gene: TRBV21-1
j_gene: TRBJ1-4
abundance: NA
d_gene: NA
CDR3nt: TGTGCCAGCAGCAAAGTTACGGAGAGTTCAACTAATGAAAAACTGTTTTTT
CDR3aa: CASSKVTESSTNEKLFF

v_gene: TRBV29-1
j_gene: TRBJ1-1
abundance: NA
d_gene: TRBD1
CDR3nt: TGCAGCGTCAAAACAGGGGGAGGCACTGAAGCTTTCTTT
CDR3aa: CSVKTGGGTEAFF

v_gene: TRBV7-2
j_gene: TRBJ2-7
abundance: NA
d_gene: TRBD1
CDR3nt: TGTGCCAGCAGCTTAGACAGGGGCCCCACCTACGAGCAGTACTTC
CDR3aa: CASSLDRGPTYEQYF

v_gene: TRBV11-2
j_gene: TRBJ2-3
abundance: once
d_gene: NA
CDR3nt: TGTGCCAGCAGCTCGCTAGCTACCACAGATACGCAGTATTTT
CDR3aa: CASSSLATTDTQYF

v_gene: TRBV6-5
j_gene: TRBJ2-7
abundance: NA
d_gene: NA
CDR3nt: TGTGCCAGCAGTAAGACACCCTACGAGCAGTACTTC
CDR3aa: CASSKTPYEQYF

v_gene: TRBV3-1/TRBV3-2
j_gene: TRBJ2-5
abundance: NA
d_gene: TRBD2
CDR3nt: TGTGCCAGCAGCCAAGACGGGGGGGGGCCAGAAGAGACCCAGTACTTC
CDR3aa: CASSQDGGGPEETQYF

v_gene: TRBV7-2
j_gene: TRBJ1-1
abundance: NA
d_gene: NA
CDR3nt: TGTGCCAGCAGCTTGACTGGACTTGGGAACACTGAAGCTTTCTTT
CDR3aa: CASSLTGLGNTEAFF

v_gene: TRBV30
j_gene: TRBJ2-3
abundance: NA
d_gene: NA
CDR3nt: TGTGCCTGGAGCCGAGGGATATCCACAGATACGCAGTATTTT
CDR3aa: CAWSRGISTDTQYF

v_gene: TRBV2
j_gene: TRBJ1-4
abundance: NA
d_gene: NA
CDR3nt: TGTGCCAGCAGTGCTTGGAGGATTACAACTAATGAAAAACTGTTTTTT
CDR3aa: CASSAWRITTNEKLFF

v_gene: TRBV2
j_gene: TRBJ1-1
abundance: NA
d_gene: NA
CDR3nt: TGTGCCAGCAGTGAAGCGCGTTCAGCTTTCTTT
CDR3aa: CASSEARSAFF

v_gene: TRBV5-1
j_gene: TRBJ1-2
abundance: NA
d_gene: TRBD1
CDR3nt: TGCGCCAGCAGCTTCCAACAGGGGGATCGGGGCTACACCTTC
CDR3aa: CASSFQQGDRGYTF

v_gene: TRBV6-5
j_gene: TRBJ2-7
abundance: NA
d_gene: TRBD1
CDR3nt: TGTGCCAGCAGTTCCGGAGGGACAGGAGTCTACGAGCAGTACTTC
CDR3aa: CASSSGGTGVYEQYF

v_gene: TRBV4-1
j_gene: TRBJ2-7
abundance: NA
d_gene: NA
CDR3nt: TGCGCCAGCAGCCAAGAGTTTCGGGGGACCTACGAGCAGTACTTC
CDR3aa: CASSQEFRGTYEQYF

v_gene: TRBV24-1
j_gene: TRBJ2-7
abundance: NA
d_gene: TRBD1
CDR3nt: TGTGCCACCAGTGGGGGGACAGGTACCTACTACGAGCAGTACTTC
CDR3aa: CATSGGTGTYYEQYF

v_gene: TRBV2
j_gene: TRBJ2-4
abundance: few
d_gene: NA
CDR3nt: TGTGCCAGCAGGGCGGGCGAGAAAAACATTCAGTACTTC
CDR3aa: CASRAGEKNIQYF

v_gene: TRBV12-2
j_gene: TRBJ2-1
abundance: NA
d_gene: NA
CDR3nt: TGTGCAAGTCGCTTTACGGGGAGCCCCTACAATGAGCAGTTCTTC
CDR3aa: CASRFTGSPYNEQFF

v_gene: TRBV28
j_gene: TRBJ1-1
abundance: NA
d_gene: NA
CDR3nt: TGTGCCAGCAGTCCCTTGGGGGGGATGGTCAACACTGAAGCTTTCTTT
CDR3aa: CASSPLGGMVNTEAFF

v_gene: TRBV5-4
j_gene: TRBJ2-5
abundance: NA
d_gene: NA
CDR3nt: TGTGCCAGCAGCTTTGGAGGGCAGAGCCAAGAGACCCAGTACTTC
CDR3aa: CASSFGGQSQETQYF

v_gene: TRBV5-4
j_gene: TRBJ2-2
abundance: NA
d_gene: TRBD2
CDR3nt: TGTGCCAGCAGCTCGCTGGCGGGAGTAGCCGGGGAGCTGTTTTTT
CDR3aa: CASSSLAGVAGELFF

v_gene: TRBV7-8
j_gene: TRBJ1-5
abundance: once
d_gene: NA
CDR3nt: TGTGCCAGCAGCTTAATGGCAGGGGAAAGGAATCAGCCCCAGCATTTT
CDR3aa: CASSLMAGERNQPQHF

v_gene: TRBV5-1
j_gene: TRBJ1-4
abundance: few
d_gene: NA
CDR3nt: TGCGCCAGCAGCTCCCTGGACAGAAATGAAAAACTGTTTTTT
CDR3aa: CASSSLDRNEKLFF

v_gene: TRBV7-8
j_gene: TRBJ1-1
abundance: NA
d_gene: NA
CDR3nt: TGTGCCAGCAGCCCCCTTGTTGAAGCTTTCTTT
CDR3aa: CASSPLVEAFF

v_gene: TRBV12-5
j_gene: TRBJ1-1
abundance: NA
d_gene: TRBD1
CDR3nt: TGTGCTAGTGGGCAGGGGGTGAACACTGAAGCTTTCTTT
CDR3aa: CASGQGVNTEAFF